This T cell receptor beta chain is drawn from a study of cytomegalovirus exposure and HLA in healthy donors. For the study at large: Early on, a data release was issued that held roughly 84 million unique TCRs from HLA-typed donors. Study-wide findings and caveats: Owing to their indistinguishability, certain V segments, notably TRBV6-2 and TRBV6-3, were excluded.

In regard to this clone: Its antigen is not identified.

The CDR3 runs 15 residues. The ends were cut back, 1 base at V and 3 bases at J, with 13 bases in the middle. Germline assignment: CDR1 SGHRS and CDR2 YFSETQ. Amplification used 60 Vbeta primers and 13 Jbeta primers. Sequenced by immunoSEQ multiplex PCR; TCRdb stores in-frame clones only, minus some. The profile shows about 130,000 clones, 75% to 80% of them singletons. Nominal health characterized the donors when sampled, though unrecorded immune exposures were likely. This chain connects TRBV5-1 to TRBJ2-5; weak D call: TRBD2 (6 bases). The sample taken for sequencing was PBMCs. This clonotype was sampled from a woman aged 55-69 years in good health and CMV-seronegative. The CDR3 reads CASSLIGGREETQYF. Here the CDR3 DNA reads TGCGCCAGCAGCTTGATCGGGGGAAGGGAAGAGACCCAGTACTTC. The full variable domain, its missing parts supplied by reference TRBV5-1 and TRBJ2-5, is KAGVTQTPRYLIKTRGQQVTLSCSPISGHRSVSWYQQTPGQGLQFLFEYFSETQRNKGNFPGRFSGRQFSNSRSEMNVSTLELGDSALYLCASSLIGGREETQYFGPGTRLLVL.